This entry lists 26 T cell receptor beta chains sequenced from one sample in a study of glioma-infiltrating T cells. Using RNA template, CDR3s of TCR alpha and beta were amplified with iRepertoire arm-PCR. MiXCR was run by TCRdb on the multiplex PCR reads, yielding one entry per CDR3 protein. The sample consists of roughly 350,000 distinct CDR3 sequences, 41% of them appearing once. Sequencing input: glioma tissue, nonneoplastic brain tissue, or PBMCs (not recorded which). The receptors come from a human donor with low-grade glioma or glioblastoma, undergoing nonglioma brain surgery, or in good health (not recorded which).

Turning to this clonotype: Given a much more abundant clone one base away, this may be a read error. The genes are TRBV10-3 and TRBJ1-1; 7 nucleotides line up with TRBD1. Germline assignment: CDR1 ENHRY and CDR2 SYGVKD. This CDR3 contains 14 residues. V was pared by 5 bases and J by 3 bases, with 6 bases of the junction left unmatched. The chain's CDR3 is CAISKPTGDTEAFF. For the CDR3, the DNA is TGTGCCATCAGTAAACCTACAGGGGACACTGAAGCTTTCTTT.

This clonotype occurred a few times. The chain uses TRBV12-3 or TRBV12-4 and TRBJ1-3; TRBD1 is a possible D gene (5 bases). The V gene lost 3 bases and the J gene lost 4 bases, with 10 bases spanning the gap. The CDR3 length is 14 residues. CDR3 region: CASSFQGGGNTIYF. CDR3 in DNA: TGTGCCAGCAGTTTTCAGGGTGGGGGAAACACCATATATTTT.

This clonotype was seen many times. CDR3 in amino acids: CASSSQYNEQFF. In DNA, the CDR3 is TGTGCCAGCAGTTCCCAGTACAATGAGCAGTTCTTC. This rearrangement joins TRBV28 to TRBJ2-1; no clear D. The CDR3 is 12 amino acids. Germline CDR1 MDHEN, CDR2 SYDVKM. Trimming removed 4 bases from V and 4 bases from J, with 5 bases in between. Variable domain in full (rest from reference TRBV28 and TRBJ2-1): DVKVTQSSRYLVKRTGEKVFLECVQDMDHENMFWYRQDPGLGLRLIYFSYDVKMKEKGDIPEGYSVSREKKERFSLILESASTNQTSMYLCASSSQYNEQFFGPGTRLTVL.

The chain carries TRBV4-1 and TRBJ2-7; maybe TRBD1 (5 bases). V lost 2 bases, J lost 4 bases, and 9 bases lay in between. Germline V gene data show CDR1 as MGHRA and CDR2 as YSYEKL. The CDR3 consists of 13 residues. The CDR3 sequence is CASSQKTGYEQYF. CDR3 DNA: TGCGCCAGCAGCCAAAAAACAGGATACGAGCAGTACTTC.

This clonotype was seen once. This may stem from a read error, because a much larger clone lies one nucleotide away. The chain employs TRBV27 and TRBJ1-2, with D uncertain. Deletions cut 0 bases from V and 7 bases from J, with 6 bases between. The CDR3 contains 12 residues. Germline assignment: CDR1 MNHEY and CDR2 SMNVEV (reference sequence). Here the CDR3 reads CASSLSGCGYTF. CDR3 nucleotides: TGTGCCAGCAGTTTATCCGGTTGTGGCTACACCTTC.

A word on this clonotype: A junction boundary mismatches the germline segment, possibly from a read error. The rearrangement uses TRBV14 and TRBJ2-1; TRBD2 agrees at 10 bases. The CDR3 covers 15 residues. CDR1 and CDR2 from the germline V gene are SGHDN and FVKESK. CDR3 residues: CASSPGTSAYNEQSF. CDR3 sequence (DNA): TGTGCCAGCAGCCCCGGGACTAGCGCCTACAATGAGCAGTCCTTC.

This clonotype was detected only a few times. The chain couples TRBV4-3 to TRBJ2-5, with 7 bases matching TRBD2. The V gene end was trimmed by 4 bases and the J gene end by 7 bases; junction bases not matched to a gene: 12. The CDR3 has 15 residues. Germline V gene data show CDR1 as LGHNA and CDR2 as YSLEER. The CDR3 loop is CASSPVAAGEGTQYF. CDR3 DNA: TGCGCCAGCAGCCCGGTAGCGGCGGGAGAGGGGACCCAGTACTTC.

This clonotype was detected a few times. This rearrangement joins TRBV2 to TRBJ1-1; D remains unclear. This CDR3 has 12 residues. V gave up 7 bases and J gave up 0 bases, with 6 bases separating them. CDR1 is SNHLY, CDR2 FYNNEI, per germline. CDR3 in DNA: TGTGCCAGCATTTACATGAACACTGAAGCTTTCTTT. Translation: CASIYMNTEAFF.

This clonotype has only a few counts. V is TRBV12-3 or TRBV12-4 and J is TRBJ2-7; TRBD1 matches 10 bases. Trimming took 0 bases from V and 1 from J; bases not matched to a gene: 3. CDR3 length equals 16 residues. Here the CDR3 reads CASSLAGQGLSYEQYF. The CDR3 DNA sequence: TGTGCCAGCAGTTTAGCGGGACAGGGGCTATCCTACGAGCAGTACTTC.

Ten or more counts support this clonotype. The chain combines TRBV28 with TRBJ1-1; maybe TRBD1 (5 bases). Germline V gene sequence: CDR1 MDHEN, CDR2 SYDVKM. The V gene lost 4 bases and the J gene lost 6 bases, with 15 bases spanning the gap. This CDR3 contains 14 residues. The CDR3 sequence is CASSSGPGLSEAFF. The CDR3 bases are TGTGCCAGCAGTTCAGGGCCCGGACTCTCTGAAGCTTTCTTT.

This clonotype was counted a few times. This rearrangement joins TRBV7-9 to TRBJ2-5; D call uncertain. The CDR3 totals 15 residues. Germline V CDR1 and CDR2: SEHNR, FQNEAQ (reference sequence). V was cut by 1 base and J by 2 bases, with 11 bases left in between. The CDR3 is CASSLEVGEQETQYF. CDR3 bases: TGTGCCAGCAGCTTAGAAGTCGGCGAGCAAGAGACCCAGTACTTC.

J is TRBJ2-7 and V is TRBV4-2; TRBD1 aligns across 7 bases. Per the germline V gene, CDR1 is LGHNA and CDR2 is YNFKEQ. The trim removed 4 bases at V and 0 bases at J, leaving 6 bases unmatched. CDR3 length: 15 amino acids. The CDR3 reads CASSPPGQPSYEQYF. The CDR3 nucleotides are TGTGCCAGCAGCCCCCCGGGACAGCCCTCCTACGAGCAGTACTTC.

This clonotype was counted at least ten times. The CDR3 here is CASRNDREEQFF. For the CDR3, the DNA is TGTGCCAGCAGAAACGACAGAGAAGAGCAGTTCTTC. The V and J genes are TRBV6-1 and TRBJ2-1; D is perhaps TRBD1 (5 bases). The CDR3 is made up of 12 amino acids. Trimming took off 6 bases at V and 10 bases at J, with 13 bases between the two ends. Per germline, CDR1 MNHNS and CDR2 SASEGT.

This clonotype came up many times. This sequence joins TRBV28 and TRBJ2-7; no reliable D call. V was cut by 5 bases and J by 1 base, with 9 bases left in between. The germline V gene encodes CDR1 MDHEN and CDR2 SYDVKM. The CDR3 totals 13 residues. The DNA for the CDR3 is TGTGCCAGCAGTCACCGGGCGTCCTACGAGCAGTACTTC. Translated, it gives CASSHRASYEQYF.

The gene calls are TRBV6-6 and TRBJ2-7; possible D gene TRBD1, 6 bases. The CDR3 contains 14 residues. Germline V gene data show CDR1 as MNHNY and CDR2 as SVGAGI (reference sequence). Trimming shortened V by 2 bases and J by 1 base, and 9 bases separated the two germline ends. CDR3 DNA: TGTGCCAGCAGTTACCTCGGACAGTCCTACGAGCAGTACTTC. Translating gives CASSYLGQSYEQYF.

This clonotype was counted a few times. V and J are TRBV20-1 and TRBJ1-2; D is unresolved. Germline V gene data show CDR1 as DFQATT and CDR2 as SNEGSKA (reference sequence). The length of the CDR3 is 14 residues. Between the trimmed V and J ends, which lost 0 bases and 1 base, there was a span of 9 bases. CDR3 sequence: CSARDGSVNYGYTF. In nucleotides, the CDR3 is TGCAGTGCTAGAGATGGAAGCGTTAACTATGGCTACACCTTC.

On this clonotype itself: Possible read error: a much larger clone is one base away. The chain is built from TRBV6-5 and TRBJ2-3, with 7 bases matching TRBD2. The CDR3 has 16 amino acids. Germline CDR1 reads MNHEY; CDR2 reads SVGAGI. V was pared by 6 bases and J by 5 bases, with 14 bases of the junction left unmatched. The CDR3 DNA sequence: TGTGCCAGCAGCCCTCCACGGAGACTAGCTGAAGATACGCAGTATTTT. This gives the protein CASSPPRRLAEDTQYF.

The rearrangement links TRBV6-6 to TRBJ2-3; D remains unclear. CDR1 is MNHNY and CDR2 is SVGAGI in the germline V gene (reference sequence). V dropped 6 bases and J dropped 2 bases, with 15 bases sitting between them. The CDR3 consists of 15 residues. CDR3 region: CASSSVGFNTDTQYF. DNA of the CDR3: TGTGCCAGCAGCTCCGTAGGGTTCAACACAGATACGCAGTATTTT.

This clonotype was observed many times. The rearrangement links TRBV15 to TRBJ1-1; D unresolved. The germline V gene has CDR1 LNHNV and CDR2 YYDKDF (reference sequence). Trimming removed 4 bases from V and 4 bases from J, with 7 bases in between. The CDR3 totals 12 residues. This CDR3 is CATSIGGTEAFF. The CDR3 nucleotides are TGTGCCACCAGCATCGGTGGCACTGAAGCTTTCTTT.

The genes are TRBV19 and TRBJ2-1, with TRBD2 matching over 14 bases. J lost 9 bases, V lost 5 bases, and 9 bases had no gene match. Germline V CDR1 and CDR2: LNHDA, SQIVND (reference sequence). This CDR3 comprises 16 residues. The CDR3 DNA follows: TGTGCCAGTAGTGCCTCGACTAGCGGGAGGGCCATTGAGCAGTTCTTC. This gives the protein CASSASTSGRAIEQFF.

This chain links TRBV7-9 with TRBJ2-1; D may be TRBD2 (5 bases). Germline CDR1 is SEHNR and CDR2 is FQNEAQ (reference sequence). This CDR3 region has 19 residues. Trimming took 5 bases from V and 0 from J, leaving 23 bases between them. CDR3: CASSRPGMSRSVSYNEQFF. CDR3 coding DNA: TGTGCCAGCAGCCGACCCGGGATGTCTCGATCCGTCTCCTACAATGAGCAGTTCTTC.

This clonotype has a handful of counts. This rearrangement joins TRBV20-1 to TRBJ1-5; no clear D. This CDR3 spans 17 amino acids. Germline values: CDR1 DFQATT, CDR2 SNEGSKA (reference sequence). V was clipped by 0 bases and J by 0 bases, with 15 bases between them. The CDR3 sequence: CSAREWGGRGSNQPQHF. The CDR3 DNA is TGCAGTGCTAGAGAGTGGGGAGGGCGGGGTAGCAATCAGCCCCAGCATTTT.

This clonotype was detected many times. The CDR3 loop is CATSSGADTQYF. The CDR3 coding sequence is TGTGCCACCAGCTCCGGTGCCGATACGCAGTATTTT. The genes are TRBV15 and TRBJ2-3; D remains unclear. V lost 5 bases and J lost 6, with 9 bases in between. The CDR3 has 12 amino acids. Germline CDR1 LNHNV, CDR2 YYDKDF (reference sequence).

Worth noting for this clonotype: With a much larger clone just one base away, this may be a read error. The rearrangement links TRBV20-1 to TRBJ1-1; possible D gene TRBD1, 6 bases. Germline CDR1 is DFQATT and CDR2 is SNEGSKA (reference sequence). The CDR3 has 13 residues. The CDR3 region has the DNA TGCAGTGCTAATTTCAGGGGAAGGACTGAAGCTCTCTTT. Protein: CSANFRGRTEALF.

This clonotype has only a few counts. The chain couples TRBV19 to TRBJ1-1; TRBD1 might be the D (6 bases). CDR3 length: 17 amino acids. Trimming took 3 bases from V and 0 from J, leaving 17 bases between them. Germline V gene lookup returns CDR1 LNHDA and CDR2 SQIVND (reference sequence). CDR3 region: CASSMGTRTALNTEAFF. The DNA for the CDR3 is TGTGCCAGTAGTATGGGAACGAGGACAGCCCTGAACACTGAAGCTTTCTTT.

The rearrangement uses TRBV7-9 and TRBJ1-1; maybe TRBD1 (5 bases). V shed 2 bases and J shed 3 bases, with 10 bases lying between them. CDR1 and CDR2 (germline): SEHNR, FQNEAQ (reference sequence). The CDR3 length is 14 residues. This chain's CDR3 is CASSLFGGDTEAFF. The CDR3 nucleotides are TGTGCCAGCAGCTTATTCGGGGGGGACACTGAAGCTTTCTTT.